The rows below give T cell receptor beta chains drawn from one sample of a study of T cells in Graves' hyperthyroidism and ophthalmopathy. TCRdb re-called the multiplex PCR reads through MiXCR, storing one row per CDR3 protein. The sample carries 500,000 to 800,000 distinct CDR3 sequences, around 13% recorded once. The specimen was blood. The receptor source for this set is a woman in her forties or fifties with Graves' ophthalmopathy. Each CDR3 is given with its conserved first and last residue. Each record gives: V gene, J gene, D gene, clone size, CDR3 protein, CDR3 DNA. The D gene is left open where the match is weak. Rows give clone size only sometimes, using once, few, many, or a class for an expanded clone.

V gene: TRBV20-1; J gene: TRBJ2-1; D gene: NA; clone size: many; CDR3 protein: CSPSREWSYNEQFF; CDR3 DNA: TGCAGTCCTAGCCGGGAGTGGTCCTACAATGAGCAGTTCTTC
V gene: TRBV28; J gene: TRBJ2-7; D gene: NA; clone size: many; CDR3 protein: CASSLSHFSYEQYF; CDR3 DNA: TGTGCCAGCAGTTTAAGTCATTTCTCCTACGAGCAGTACTTC
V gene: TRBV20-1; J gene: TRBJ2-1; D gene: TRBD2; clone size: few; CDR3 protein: CSARDLASGMGNEQFF; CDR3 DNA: TGCAGTGCTAGAGATCTCGCTAGCGGGATGGGCAATGAGCAGTTCTTC
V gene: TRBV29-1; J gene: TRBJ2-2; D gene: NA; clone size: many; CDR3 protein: CSVEGAVPTGELFF; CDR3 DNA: TGCAGCGTTGAAGGGGCTGTACCCACCGGGGAGCTGTTTTTT
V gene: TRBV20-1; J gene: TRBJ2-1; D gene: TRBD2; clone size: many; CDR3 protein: CSARDFSGGAGEQFF; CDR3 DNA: TGCAGTGCTAGAGATTTTTCGGGAGGAGCAGGTGAGCAGTTCTTC
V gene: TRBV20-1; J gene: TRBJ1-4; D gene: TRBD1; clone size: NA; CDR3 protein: CSASAGQENEKLFF; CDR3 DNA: TGCAGTGCTAGCGCGGGACAGGAGAATGAAAAACTGTTTTTT
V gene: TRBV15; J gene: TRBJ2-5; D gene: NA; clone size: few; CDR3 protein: CATSRVRPTKGTQYF; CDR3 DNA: TGTGCCACCAGCAGAGTCCGTCCCACCAAAGGGACCCAGTACTTC
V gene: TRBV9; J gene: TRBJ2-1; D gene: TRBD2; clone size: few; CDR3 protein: CASSVASGSLNEQFF; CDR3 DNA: TGTGCCAGCAGCGTAGCTAGCGGGAGTCTCAATGAGCAGTTCTTC
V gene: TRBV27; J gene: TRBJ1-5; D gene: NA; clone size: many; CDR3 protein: CASSTQRGNQPQHF; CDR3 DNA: TGTGCCAGCAGTACCCAGCGTGGAAATCAGCCCCAGCATTTT
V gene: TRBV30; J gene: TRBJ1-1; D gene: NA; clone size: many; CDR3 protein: CAWSFRLNTEAFF; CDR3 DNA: TGTGCCTGGAGTTTCCGTTTGAACACTGAAGCTTTCTTT
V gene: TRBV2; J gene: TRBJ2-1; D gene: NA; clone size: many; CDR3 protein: CASRVQGSSYNEQFF; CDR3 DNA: TGTGCCAGCAGAGTCCAGGGAAGCTCCTACAATGAGCAGTTCTTC
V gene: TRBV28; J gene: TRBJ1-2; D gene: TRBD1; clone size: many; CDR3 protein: CASSSQGDDGYTF; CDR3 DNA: TGTGCCAGCAGTTCGCAGGGGGATGATGGCTACACCTTC
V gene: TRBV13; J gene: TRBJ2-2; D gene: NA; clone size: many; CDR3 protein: CASSLWQTRPNTGELFF; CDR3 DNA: TGTGCCAGCAGCTTATGGCAGACCCGCCCGAACACCGGGGAGCTGTTTTTT
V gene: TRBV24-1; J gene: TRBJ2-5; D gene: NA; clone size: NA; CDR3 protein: CATSDSLTQYQETQYF; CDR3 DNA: TGTGCCACCAGTGATTCACTGACACAATACCAAGAGACCCAGTACTTC
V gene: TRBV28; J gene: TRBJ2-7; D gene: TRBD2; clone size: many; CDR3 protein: CASTGLADAYEQYF; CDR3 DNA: TGTGCCAGCACAGGACTAGCGGACGCCTACGAGCAGTACTTC
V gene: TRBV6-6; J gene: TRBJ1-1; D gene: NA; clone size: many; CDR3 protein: CASSYSWQVNTEAFF; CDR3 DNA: TGTGCCAGCAGTTACTCTTGGCAGGTAAACACTGAAGCTTTCTTT
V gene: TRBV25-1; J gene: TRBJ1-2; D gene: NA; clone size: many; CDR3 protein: CASSERSGGYGYTF; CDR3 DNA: TGTGCCAGCAGTGAGCGCTCCGGGGGCTATGGCTACACCTTC
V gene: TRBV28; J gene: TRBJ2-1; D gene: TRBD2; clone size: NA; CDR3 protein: CASSLNSGRAWYNEQFF; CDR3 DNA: TGTGCCAGCAGTTTAAATAGCGGGAGGGCCTGGTACAATGAGCAGTTCTTC
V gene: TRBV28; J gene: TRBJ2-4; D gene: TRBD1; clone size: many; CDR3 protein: CASKTGQGVSKNIQYF; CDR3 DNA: TGTGCCAGCAAGACGGGACAGGGAGTCAGCAAAAACATTCAGTACTTC
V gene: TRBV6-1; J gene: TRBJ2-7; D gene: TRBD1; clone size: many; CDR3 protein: CASSKIIPGQRYEQYF; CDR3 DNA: TGTGCCAGCAGTAAAATCATACCGGGACAGCGCTACGAGCAGTACTTC
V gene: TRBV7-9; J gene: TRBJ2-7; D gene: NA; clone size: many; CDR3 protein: CASSVDAAYEQYF; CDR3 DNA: TGTGCCAGCAGCGTGGACGCGGCCTACGAGCAGTACTTC
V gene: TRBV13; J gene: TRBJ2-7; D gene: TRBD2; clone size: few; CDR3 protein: CASASGSRLARTYEQYF; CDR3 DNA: TGTGCCAGCGCTAGCGGGAGTAGGTTGGCGAGGACCTACGAGCAGTACTTC
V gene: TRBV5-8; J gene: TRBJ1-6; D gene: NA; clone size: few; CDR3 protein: CASSYGPMSSYNSPLHF; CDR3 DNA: TGTGCCAGCAGCTACGGACCGATGAGCTCCTATAATTCACCCCTCCACTTT
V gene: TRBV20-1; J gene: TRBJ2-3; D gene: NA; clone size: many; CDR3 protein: CSAPREDGTDTQYF; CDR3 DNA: TGCAGTGCTCCGAGGGAGGATGGCACAGATACGCAGTATTTT
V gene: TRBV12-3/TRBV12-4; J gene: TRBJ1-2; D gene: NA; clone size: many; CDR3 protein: CASRRDYGYTF; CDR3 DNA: TGTGCCAGCCGCAGGGACTATGGCTACACCTTC
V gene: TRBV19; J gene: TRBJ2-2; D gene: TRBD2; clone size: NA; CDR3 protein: CASRSPGTSGRGGELFF; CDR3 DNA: TGTGCCAGTCGTAGCCCCGGGACTAGCGGGAGAGGCGGGGAGCTGTTTTTT
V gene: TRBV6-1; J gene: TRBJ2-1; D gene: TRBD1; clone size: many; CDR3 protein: CASSDRTGLGYNEQFF; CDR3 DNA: TGTGCCAGCAGTGACCGGACAGGGTTGGGATACAATGAGCAGTTCTTC
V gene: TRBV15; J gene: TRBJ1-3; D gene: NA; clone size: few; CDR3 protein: CATSRAGPRTSSSGNTIYF; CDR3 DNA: TGTGCCACCAGCAGGGCCGGACCCAGGACCTCCAGCTCTGGAAACACCATATATTTT
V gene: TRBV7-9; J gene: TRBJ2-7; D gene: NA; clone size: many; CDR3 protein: CASSLRTDLTYEQYF; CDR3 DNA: TGTGCCAGCAGCTTAAGGACAGACTTAACCTACGAGCAGTACTTC
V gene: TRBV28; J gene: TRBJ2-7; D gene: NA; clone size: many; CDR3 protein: CASSLGLEQYF; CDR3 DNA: TGTGCCAGCAGTTTGGGACTCGAGCAGTACTTC
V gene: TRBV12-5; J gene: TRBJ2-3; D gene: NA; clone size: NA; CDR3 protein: CASKLADTQYF; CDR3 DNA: TGTGCTTCTAAGTTGGCAGATACGCAGTATTTT
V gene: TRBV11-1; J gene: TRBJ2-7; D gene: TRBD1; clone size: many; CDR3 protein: CASSPRTGHYEQYF; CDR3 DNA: TGTGCCAGCAGCCCAAGGACAGGGCACTACGAGCAGTACTTC
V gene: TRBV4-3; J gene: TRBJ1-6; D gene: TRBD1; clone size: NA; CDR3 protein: CASSQEPGGPYNSPLHF; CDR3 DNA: TGCGCCAGCAGCCAAGAACCAGGGGGCCCCTATAATTCACCCCTCCACTTT
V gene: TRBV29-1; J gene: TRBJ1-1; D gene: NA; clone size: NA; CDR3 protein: CSVEGLSRTVEAFF; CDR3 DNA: TGCAGCGTTGAAGGTCTCAGCCGTACGGTTGAAGCTTTCTTT
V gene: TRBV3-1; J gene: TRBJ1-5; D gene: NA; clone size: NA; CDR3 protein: CASSRQPNQPPHF; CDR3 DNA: TGTGCCAGCAGTAGACAGCCCAATCAGCCCCCGCATTTT
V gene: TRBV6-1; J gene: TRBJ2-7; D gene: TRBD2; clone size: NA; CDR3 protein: CASSVTGTSGRGSYEQYF; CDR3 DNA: TGTGCCAGCAGTGTAACCGGGACTAGCGGGAGGGGCTCCTACGAGCAGTACTTC
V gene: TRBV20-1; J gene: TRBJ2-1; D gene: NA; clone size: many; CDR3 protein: CSALGEPWNEQFF; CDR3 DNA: TGCAGTGCTTTGGGGGAGCCCTGGAATGAGCAGTTCTTC
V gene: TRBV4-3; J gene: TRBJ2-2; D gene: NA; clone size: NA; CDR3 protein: CASSQAWTSSDTGELFF; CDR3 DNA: TGCGCCAGCAGCCAAGCCTGGACCAGTAGTGACACCGGGGAGCTGTTTTTT
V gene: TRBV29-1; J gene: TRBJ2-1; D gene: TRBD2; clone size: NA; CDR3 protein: CSVEDLGEGVYNEQFF; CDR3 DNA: TGCAGCGTTGAAGATTTGGGGGAGGGCGTCTATAATGAGCAGTTCTTC
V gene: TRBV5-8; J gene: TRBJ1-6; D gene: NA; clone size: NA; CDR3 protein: CASSLGGRAASPLHF; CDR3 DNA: TGTGCCAGCAGCTTGGGGGGCAGGGCGGCATCACCCCTCCACTTT
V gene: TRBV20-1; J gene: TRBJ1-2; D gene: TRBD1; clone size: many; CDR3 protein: CSARVRQGAYGYTF; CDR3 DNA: TGCAGTGCTAGAGTAAGACAGGGAGCCTATGGCTACACCTTC
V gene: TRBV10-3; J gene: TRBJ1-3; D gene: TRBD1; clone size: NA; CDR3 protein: CAINRGLGNTIYF; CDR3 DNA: TGTGCCATCAACAGGGGACTGGGAAACACCATATATTTT
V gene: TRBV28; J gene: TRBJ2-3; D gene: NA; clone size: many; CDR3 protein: CASSEGEEGTDTQYF; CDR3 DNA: TGTGCCAGCAGTGAGGGGGAAGAGGGCACAGATACGCAGTATTTT
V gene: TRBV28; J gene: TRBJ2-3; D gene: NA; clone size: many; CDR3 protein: CASSLWGRDTDTQYF; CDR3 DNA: TGTGCCAGCAGTTTATGGGGCAGGGACACAGATACGCAGTATTTT
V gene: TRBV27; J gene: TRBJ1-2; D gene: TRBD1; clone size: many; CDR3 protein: CASSSPRGRGRGGYTF; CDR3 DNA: TGTGCCAGCAGTTCTCCCCGAGGCAGGGGGCGTGGTGGCTACACCTTC
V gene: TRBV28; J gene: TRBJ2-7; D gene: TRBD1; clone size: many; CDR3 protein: CASSLPPIDRGTRRQYF; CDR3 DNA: TGTGCCAGCAGTTTACCCCCGATCGACAGGGGGACAAGAAGGCAGTACTTC
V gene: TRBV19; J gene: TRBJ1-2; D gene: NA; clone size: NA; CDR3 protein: CASSVDGTPGGTF; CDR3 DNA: TGTGCCAGTAGTGTGGACGGCACCCCGGGCGGCACCTTC